The 19 T cell receptor beta chains given below trace back to one sample, sequenced in a study of T cell responses to AZD1222 COVID-19 vaccine (dated by TCRdb to about 2021). Preparation of the library involved the immunoSEQ multiplex PCR assay. TCRdb carries this immuneACCESS record with in-frame sequences only. Its versions omit some clonotypes, under half of them owing to an unresolved V gene in the studies checked, with the rest unexplained. In all, the sample holds approximately 80,000 clones, and 90% of those were seen once. Of the sample, about 3.5% is held by the ten largest clones. The label giving this sample's time point can be read as: about 28 days (+/-7) after the second vaccine dose. The sample consisted of peripheral blood, taken 28 days after the second AZD1222 dose. These receptors originate from an adult who received the AZD1222 COVID-19 vaccine.

The chain carries TRBV19 and TRBJ1-3; D gene ambiguous. There are 15 residues in the CDR3. V lost 3 bases and J 3 bases, leaving 12 bases between the germline ends. Germline CDR1 is LNHDA and CDR2 is SQIVND (reference sequence). The CDR3 protein is CASSMPRWGGNTIYF. CDR3 nucleotides: TGTGCCAGTAGTATGCCCCGATGGGGTGGAAACACCATATATTTT.

V gene TRBV6-5 combines with J gene TRBJ2-2; tentatively, D is TRBD1 or TRBD2 (5 bases each). This CDR3 has 15 residues. Per germline, CDR1 MNHEY and CDR2 SVGAGI. V lost 7 bases, J lost 2 bases, and 14 bases lay in between. CDR3 residues: CASTPRDGNTGELFF. The CDR3 coding sequence is TGTGCCAGCACCCCCCGGGACGGAAACACCGGGGAGCTGTTTTTT.

The gene calls are TRBV11-2 and TRBJ2-7; D is unclear. Germline assignment: CDR1 SGHAT and CDR2 FQNNGV. V gave up 3 bases and J gave up 3 bases, with 24 bases separating them. The CDR3 runs to 18 residues. This CDR3 is CASSLGKVGLTVDYEQYF. CDR3 bases: TGTGCCAGCAGCTTGGGGAAGGTGGGTCTCACCGTCGACTACGAGCAGTACTTC.

The rearrangement uses TRBV11-3 and TRBJ2-2; D not resolved. The CDR3 has 13 amino acids. The ends were cut back, 1 base at V and 5 bases at J, with 5 bases in the middle. Germline loops: CDR1 SGHNT, CDR2 YENEEA. CDR3 amino acids: CASSLGRTGELFF. The CDR3, as DNA: TGTGCCAGCAGCTTAGGCAGGACCGGGGAGCTGTTTTTT.

The chain links TRBV7-2 to TRBJ1-1, with unresolved D. V lost 4 bases to trimming and J lost 6 bases, with 15 bases between them. The germline gives CDR1 SGHTA, CDR2 FQGNSA. The CDR3 consists of 14 residues. This CDR3 reads CASSYNLEPPEAFF. The CDR3 bases are TGTGCCAGCAGCTACAACCTCGAACCACCTGAAGCTTTCTTT.

The chain joins TRBV19 to TRBJ2-5; D gene uncertain. The germline CDR1 and CDR2 sequences are LNHDA and SQIVND (reference sequence). Trimming took 3 bases from V and 5 from J, leaving 7 bases between them. The CDR3 contains 12 residues. In DNA, the CDR3 is TGTGCCAGTAGTATTACTCCGGAGACCCAGTACTTC. It is translated as CASSITPETQYF. The full variable domain, in which reference TRBV19 and TRBJ2-5 provide the parts outside the CDR3, is DGGITQSPKYLFRKEGQNVTLSCEQNLNHDAMYWYRQDPGQGLRLIYYSQIVNDFQKGDIAEGYSVSREKKESFPLTVTSAQKNPTAFYLCASSITPETQYFGPGTRLLVL.

This clone was recorded once. The V gene is TRBV6-5, the J gene TRBJ1-1; 10 bases fit TRBD1. Germline V gene data show CDR1 as MNHEY and CDR2 as SVGAGI. V dropped 6 bases and J dropped 2; count of bases not matched to a gene: 6. This CDR3 contains 15 residues. In DNA, the CDR3 is TGTGCCAGCAGCGGGACAGGGGCGGTCAACACTGAAGCTTTCTTT. It encodes CASSGTGAVNTEAFF.

This clone has a single count. The gene calls are TRBV3-1 (or the pseudogene TRBV3-2) and TRBJ1-3; 8 positions agree with TRBD1. Germline V gene sequence: CDR1 LGHDT, CDR2 YNNKEL (reference sequence). There are 15 residues in the CDR3. The J segment lost 4 bases and the V segment lost 4 bases, leaving 6 bases of the junction unmatched. Here the CDR3 reads CASSLNRGWGNTIYF. CDR3 coding DNA: TGTGCCAGCAGCCTCAACAGGGGGTGGGGAAACACCATATATTTT.

This clone was seen a single time. The rearrangement links TRBV5-1 to TRBJ2-3; D possibly corresponds to TRBD1 (5 bases). Germline values: CDR1 SGHRS, CDR2 YFSETQ. The CDR3 sequence is 16 residues long. Trimming stripped 0 bases from V and 1 base from J, with 12 bases between. Here the CDR3 DNA reads TGCGCCAGCAGCTTGGGGCTCTTAGGGGGCACAGATACGCAGTATTTT. This sequence encodes CASSLGLLGGTDTQYF.

This chain links TRBV5-1 with TRBJ1-3; D remains ambiguous. Germline lookup yields CDR1 SGHRS and CDR2 YFSETQ. This CDR3 is built from 15 residues. V lost 1 base to trimming and J lost 2 bases, with 10 bases between them. The CDR3 sequence: CASSLSAGTGNTIYF. Written as DNA, the CDR3 is TGCGCCAGCAGCTTGTCCGCAGGAACTGGAAACACCATATATTTT.

The genes are TRBV6-5 and TRBJ1-5; D remains ambiguous. Germline values: CDR1 MNHEY, CDR2 SVGAGI. This CDR3 contains 10 residues. The CDR3: CSPGGQPQHF. For the CDR3, the DNA is TGTTCCCCGGGCGGGCAGCCCCAGCATTTT.

The rearrangement joins TRBV2 to TRBJ1-4; no definite D call. The CDR3 is made up of 14 amino acids. From germline, CDR1 is SNHLY and CDR2 FYNNEI. With 7 bases removed from V and 4 bases from J, the gap between germline ends came to 13 bases. The CDR3: CASTKGGGNEKLFF. CDR3 in DNA: TGTGCCAGCACAAAGGGCGGCGGTAATGAAAAACTGTTTTTT.

This chain links TRBV5-1 with TRBJ2-3; TRBD1 matches 8 bases. J was trimmed by 1 base and V by 7 bases; bases with no gene match: 8. The germline gives CDR1 SGHRS, CDR2 YFSETQ. The CDR3 is made up of 15 amino acids. CDR3 region: CASSGTGGRTDTQYF. For the CDR3, the DNA is TGCGCCAGCTCCGGTACAGGGGGGCGCACAGATACGCAGTATTTT.

This chain uses TRBV5-1 with TRBJ1-5, with TRBD1 as a possible D gene (6 bases). The V and J ends lost 0 bases and 7 bases respectively, with 11 bases between them. Germline CDR1 is SGHRS and CDR2 is YFSETQ. The CDR3 is made up of 14 amino acids. The chain's CDR3 is CASSLGGAGQPQHF. The CDR3 DNA reads as TGCGCCAGCAGCTTGGGGGGGGCGGGCCAGCCCCAGCATTTT.

This chain uses TRBV7-9 with TRBJ1-1, with 7 bases lining up with TRBD1. CDR3 length equals 14 residues. Looked up from germline, CDR1 is SEHNR and CDR2 is FQNEAQ (reference sequence). The V segment lost 1 base and the J segment 5 bases; nucleotides outside the gene matches: 4. CDR3 sequence (DNA): TGTGCCAGCAGCTTAGACGTGGGACAGACTGAAGCTTTCTTT. This gives the protein CASSLDVGQTEAFF. Looking up the rest from reference TRBV7-9 and TRBJ1-1 gives the full variable domain: DTGVSQNPRHKITKRGQNVTFRCDPISEHNRLYWYRQTLGQGPEFLTYFQNEAQLEKSRLLSDRFSAERPKGSFSTLEIQRTEQGDSAMYLCASSLDVGQTEAFFGQGTRLTVV.

CDR3 amino acids: CASSDLRGGREQFF. DNA of the CDR3: TGCGCCAGCAGCGACTTGCGGGGGGGCCGGGAGCAGTTCTTC. The chain has TRBV5-1 and TRBJ2-1; 9 positions agree with TRBD2. CDR3 size: 14 residues. Per germline, CDR1 SGHRS and CDR2 YFSETQ. After removal of 4 bases from V and 10 bases from J, the junction contained 9 bases not matched to a gene.

CDR3 sequence: CASTSVGGGNEQFF. The CDR3 DNA follows: TGCGCCAGCACCTCGGTGGGGGGCGGGAATGAGCAGTTCTTC. V gene TRBV5-1 combines with J gene TRBJ2-1; the D gene could be TRBD1 or TRBD2 (6 bases each). Germline assignment: CDR1 SGHRS and CDR2 YFSETQ. The CDR3 covers 14 residues. Trimming cost V 6 bases and J 7 bases, with 17 bases left between them. The full variable domain, in which reference TRBV5-1 and TRBJ2-1 provide the parts outside the CDR3, is KAGVTQTPRYLIKTRGQQVTLSCSPISGHRSVSWYQQTPGQGLQFLFEYFSETQRNKGNFPGRFSGRQFSNSRSEMNVSTLELGDSALYLCASTSVGGGNEQFFGPGTRLTVL.

CDR3 amino acids: CASSSGGTAFYEQYF. Written as DNA, the CDR3 is TGCGCCAGCAGCTCCGGCGGGACAGCCTTCTACGAGCAGTACTTC. The chain carries TRBV5-1 and TRBJ2-7; TRBD1 is a possible D gene (7 bases). The CDR3 is 15 residues long. Germline assignment: CDR1 SGHRS and CDR2 YFSETQ. V was pared by 3 bases and J by 3 bases, with 16 bases between. Based on the CDR3 plus reference TRBV5-1 and TRBJ2-7, the full variable domain is KAGVTQTPRYLIKTRGQQVTLSCSPISGHRSVSWYQQTPGQGLQFLFEYFSETQRNKGNFPGRFSGRQFSNSRSEMNVSTLELGDSALYLCASSSGGTAFYEQYFGPGTRLTVT.

The rearrangement links TRBV18 to TRBJ1-2; TRBD1 is a possible D gene (5 bases). This CDR3 spans 13 amino acids. Germline V CDR1 and CDR2: KGHSH, LQKENI. V was trimmed by 0 bases and J by 8 bases, leaving 10 bases between them. CDR3 amino acids: CASSPPGPEGYTF. The CDR3 DNA follows: TGTGCCAGCTCACCACCGGGACCCGAGGGCTACACCTTC.